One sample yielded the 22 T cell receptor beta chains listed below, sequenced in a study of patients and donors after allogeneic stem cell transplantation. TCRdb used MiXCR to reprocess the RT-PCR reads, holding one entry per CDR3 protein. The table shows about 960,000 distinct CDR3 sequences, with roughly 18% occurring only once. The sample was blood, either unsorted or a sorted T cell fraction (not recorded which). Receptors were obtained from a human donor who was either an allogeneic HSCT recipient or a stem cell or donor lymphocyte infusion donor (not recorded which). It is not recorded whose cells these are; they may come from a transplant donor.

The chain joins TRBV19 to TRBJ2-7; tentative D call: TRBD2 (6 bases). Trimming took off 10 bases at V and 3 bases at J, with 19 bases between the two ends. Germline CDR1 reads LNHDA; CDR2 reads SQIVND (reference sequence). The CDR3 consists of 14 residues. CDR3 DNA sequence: TGTGCCACCACCCCGGGGTCCGGGAGCTACGAGCAGTACTTC. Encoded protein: CATTPGSGSYEQYF. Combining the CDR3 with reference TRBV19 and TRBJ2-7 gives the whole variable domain DGGITQSPKYLFRKEGQNVTLSCEQNLNHDAMYWYRQDPGQGLRLIYYSQIVNDFQKGDIAEGYSVSREKKESFPLTVTSAQKNPTAFYLCATTPGSGSYEQYFGPGTRLTVT.

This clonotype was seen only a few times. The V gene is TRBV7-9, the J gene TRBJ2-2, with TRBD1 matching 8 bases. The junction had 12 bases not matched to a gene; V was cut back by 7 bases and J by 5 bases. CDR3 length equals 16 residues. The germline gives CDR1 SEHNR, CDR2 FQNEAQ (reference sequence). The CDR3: CASILSGTGKTGELFF. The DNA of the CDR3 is TGTGCCAGCATATTGTCCGGGACAGGCAAGACCGGGGAGCTGTTTTTT.

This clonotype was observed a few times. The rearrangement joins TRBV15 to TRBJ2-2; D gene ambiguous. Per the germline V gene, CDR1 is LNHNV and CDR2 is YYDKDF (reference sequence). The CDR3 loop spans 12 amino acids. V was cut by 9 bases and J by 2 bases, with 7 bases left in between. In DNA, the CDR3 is TGTGCCACAGACCGAAACACCGGGGAGCTGTTTTTT. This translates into CATDRNTGELFF.

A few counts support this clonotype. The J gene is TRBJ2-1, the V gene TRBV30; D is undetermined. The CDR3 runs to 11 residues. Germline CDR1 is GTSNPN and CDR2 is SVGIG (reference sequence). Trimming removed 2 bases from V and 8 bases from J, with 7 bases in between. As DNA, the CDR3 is TGTGCCTGGAGTAACCCCGATGAGCAGTTCTTC. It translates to CAWSNPDEQFF.

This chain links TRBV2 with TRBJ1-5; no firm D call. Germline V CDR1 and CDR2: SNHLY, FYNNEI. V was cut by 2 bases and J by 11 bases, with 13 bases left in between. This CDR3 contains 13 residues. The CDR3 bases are TGTGCCAGCAGTGAATCGCCCGGCAGGACCCAGCATTTT. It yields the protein CASSESPGRTQHF. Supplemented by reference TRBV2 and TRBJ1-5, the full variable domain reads EPEVTQTPSHQVTQMGQEVILRCVPISNHLYFYWYRQILGQKVEFLVSFYNNEISEKSEIFDDQFSVERPDGSNFTLKIRSTKLEDSAMYFCASSESPGRTQHFGDGTRLSIL.

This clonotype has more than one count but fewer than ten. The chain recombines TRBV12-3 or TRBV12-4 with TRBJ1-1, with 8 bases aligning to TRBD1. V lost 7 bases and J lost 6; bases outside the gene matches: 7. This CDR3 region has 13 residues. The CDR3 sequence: CASTSDRDAEAFF. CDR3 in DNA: TGTGCCAGCACCTCGGACAGGGACGCTGAAGCTTTCTTT.

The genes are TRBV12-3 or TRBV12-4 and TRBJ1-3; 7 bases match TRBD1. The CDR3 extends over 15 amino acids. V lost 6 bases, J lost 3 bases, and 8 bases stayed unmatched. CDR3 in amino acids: CASRFPGTVGNTIYF. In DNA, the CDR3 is TGTGCCAGCAGATTCCCCGGGACAGTTGGAAACACCATATATTTT.

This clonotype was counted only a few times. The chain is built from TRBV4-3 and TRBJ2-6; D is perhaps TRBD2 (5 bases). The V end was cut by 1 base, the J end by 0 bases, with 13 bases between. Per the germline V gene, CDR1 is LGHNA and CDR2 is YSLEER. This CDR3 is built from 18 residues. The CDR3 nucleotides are TGCGCCAGCAGCCAAGTTATTGAGGGCCCCTCTGGGGCCAACGTCCTGACTTTC. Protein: CASSQVIEGPSGANVLTF.

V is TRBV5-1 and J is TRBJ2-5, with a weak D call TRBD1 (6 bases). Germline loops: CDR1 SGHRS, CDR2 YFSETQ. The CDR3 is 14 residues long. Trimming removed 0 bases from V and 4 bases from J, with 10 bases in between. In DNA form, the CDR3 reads TGCGCCAGCAGCTTGGGCAGGGGAAGAGAGACCCAGTACTTC. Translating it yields CASSLGRGRETQYF.

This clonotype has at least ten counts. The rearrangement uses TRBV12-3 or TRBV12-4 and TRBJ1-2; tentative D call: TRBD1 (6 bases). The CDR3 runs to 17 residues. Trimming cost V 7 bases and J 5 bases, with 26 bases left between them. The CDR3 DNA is TGTGCCAGCACCCCACCTGTCCGGGACAAGCCCTTTTATGGCTACACCTTC. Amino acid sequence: CASTPPVRDKPFYGYTF.

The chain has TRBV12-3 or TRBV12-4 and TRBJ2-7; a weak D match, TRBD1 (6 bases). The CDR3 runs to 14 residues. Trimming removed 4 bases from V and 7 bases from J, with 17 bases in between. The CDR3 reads CASSSHSTRGEQYF. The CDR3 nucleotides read TGTGCCAGCAGTTCCCATAGCACTAGGGGGGAGCAGTACTTC.

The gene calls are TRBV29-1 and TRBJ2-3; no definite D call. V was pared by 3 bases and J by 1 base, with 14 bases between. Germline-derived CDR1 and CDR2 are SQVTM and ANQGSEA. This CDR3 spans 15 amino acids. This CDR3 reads CSVDTAFRGTDTQYF. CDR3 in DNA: TGCAGCGTTGATACAGCCTTTCGGGGCACAGATACGCAGTATTTT.

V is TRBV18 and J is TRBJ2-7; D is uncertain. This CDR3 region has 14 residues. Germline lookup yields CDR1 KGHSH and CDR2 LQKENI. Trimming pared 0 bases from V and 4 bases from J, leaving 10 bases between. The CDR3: CASSPPSRNYEQYF. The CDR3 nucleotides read TGTGCCAGCTCACCACCGAGCCGGAATTACGAGCAGTACTTC.

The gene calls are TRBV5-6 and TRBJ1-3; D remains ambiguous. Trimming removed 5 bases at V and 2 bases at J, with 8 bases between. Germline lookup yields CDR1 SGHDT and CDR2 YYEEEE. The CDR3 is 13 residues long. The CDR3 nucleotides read TGTGCCAGCAGACAGATCCCTGGAAACACCATATATTTT. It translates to CASRQIPGNTIYF.

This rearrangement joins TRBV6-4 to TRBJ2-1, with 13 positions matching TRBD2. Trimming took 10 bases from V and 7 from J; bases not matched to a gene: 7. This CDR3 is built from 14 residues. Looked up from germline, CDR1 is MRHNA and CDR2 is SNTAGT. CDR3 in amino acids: CATSGLAGANEQFF. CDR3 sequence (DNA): TGTGCCACCTCAGGACTAGCGGGAGCGAATGAGCAGTTCTTC.

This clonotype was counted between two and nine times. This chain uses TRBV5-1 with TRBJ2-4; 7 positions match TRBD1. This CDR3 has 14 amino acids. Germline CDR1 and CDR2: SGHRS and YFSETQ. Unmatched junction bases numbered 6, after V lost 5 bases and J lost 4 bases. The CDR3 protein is CASRAAGGKNIQYF. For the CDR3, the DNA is TGCGCCAGCAGGGCGGCAGGGGGAAAAAACATTCAGTACTTC.

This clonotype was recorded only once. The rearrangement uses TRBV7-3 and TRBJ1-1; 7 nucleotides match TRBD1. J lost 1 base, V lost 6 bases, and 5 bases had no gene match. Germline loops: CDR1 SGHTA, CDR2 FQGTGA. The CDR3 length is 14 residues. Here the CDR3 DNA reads TGTGCCAGCAGTACCCAGGGGGAGAACACTGAAGCTTTCTTT. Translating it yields CASSTQGENTEAFF.

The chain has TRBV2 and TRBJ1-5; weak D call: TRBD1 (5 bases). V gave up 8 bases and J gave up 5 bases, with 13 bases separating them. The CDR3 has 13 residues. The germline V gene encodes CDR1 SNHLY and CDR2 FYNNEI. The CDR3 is CASWAGRYQPQHF. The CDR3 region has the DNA TGTGCCAGCTGGGCAGGGCGGTATCAGCCCCAGCATTTT.

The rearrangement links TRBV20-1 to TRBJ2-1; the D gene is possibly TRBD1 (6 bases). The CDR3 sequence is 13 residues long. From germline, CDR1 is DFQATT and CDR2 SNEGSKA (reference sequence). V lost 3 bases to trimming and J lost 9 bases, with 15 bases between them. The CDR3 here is CSARRGMAREQFF. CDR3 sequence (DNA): TGCAGTGCTAGGAGGGGGATGGCCCGTGAGCAGTTCTTC.

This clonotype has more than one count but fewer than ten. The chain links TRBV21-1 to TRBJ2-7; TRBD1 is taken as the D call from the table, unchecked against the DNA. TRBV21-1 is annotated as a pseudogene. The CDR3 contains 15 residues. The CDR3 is CASSNLRERGYEQYF. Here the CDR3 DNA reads TGTGCCAGCAGCAACTTGAGGGAGCGCGGCTACGAGCAGTACTTC.

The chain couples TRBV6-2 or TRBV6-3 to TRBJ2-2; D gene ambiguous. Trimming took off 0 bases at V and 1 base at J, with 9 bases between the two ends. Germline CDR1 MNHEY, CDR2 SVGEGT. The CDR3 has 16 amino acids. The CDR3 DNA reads TGTGCCAGCAGTTACTCGACCGTAAAGAACACCGGGGAGCTGTTTTTT. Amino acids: CASSYSTVKNTGELFF.

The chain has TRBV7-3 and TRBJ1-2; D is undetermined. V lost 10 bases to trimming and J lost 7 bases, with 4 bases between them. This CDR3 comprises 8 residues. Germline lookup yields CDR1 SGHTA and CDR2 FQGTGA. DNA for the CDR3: TGTGCCACCCCTGGCTACACCTTC. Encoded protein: CATPGYTF.